Sequencing of this T cell receptor (beta chain) was carried out in a study of radiotherapy plus CTLA-4 blockade in lung cancer. Using immunoSEQ multiplex PCR, the repertoire was profiled, and TCRdb retains in-frame clones only, with some absent. Among 50,000 or so clones listed, approximately 79% were seen once. Ipilimumab-mediated CTLA-4 blockade plus focal radiation was given to patients having chemo-refractory metastatic non-small-cell lung cancer. Whole-study findings and limits: Tumor-origin TCR clones grew in blood after radiotherapy plus ipilimumab.

The CDR3 runs to 13 residues. Per the germline V gene, CDR1 is MNHEY and CDR2 is SMNVEV (reference sequence). V was pared by 2 bases and J by 8 bases, with 11 bases between. About this clone itself: Its antigen remains unidentified.

Material: peripheral blood, obtained from a patient treated with radiotherapy plus ipilimumab. This chain links TRBV27 with TRBJ2-3; D possibly corresponds to TRBD2 (5 bases). The sequence was obtained from a human donor with non-small cell lung cancer who had a partial response to radiotherapy plus ipilimumab. Written as DNA, the CDR3 is TGTGCCAGCAGTTTACAATCGGGGTTTACGCAGTATTTT. Amino acids: CASSLQSGFTQYF.